One sample yielded the 10 T cell receptor beta chains listed below, sequenced in a study of blood T cell repertoires in COVID-19. Produced via immunoSEQ multiplex PCR; TCRdb's table is partial and in-frame only. The sample includes about 29,000 clones, approximately 88% of them seen just once. Sequenced: peripheral blood. These receptors were collected from a human donor in a cohort sampled during active COVID-19.

The V call is TRBV19, the J call TRBJ2-4; 9 bases are a match to TRBD1. Germline CDR1 reads LNHDA; CDR2 reads SQIVND (reference sequence). The length of the CDR3 is 14 residues. J gave up 5 bases and V 7 bases, and 6 bases lay outside the gene matches. In DNA, the CDR3 is TGTGCCAGTAACAAGGGACAGGGAGAAAACATTCAGTACTTC. Protein sequence: CASNKGQGENIQYF.

The chain is built from TRBV18 and TRBJ1-1; weak D call: TRBD1 (5 bases). The V gene lost 2 bases and the J gene lost 4 bases, with 11 bases spanning the gap. This CDR3 has 14 amino acids. Germline-derived CDR1 and CDR2 are KGHSH and LQKENI. CDR3 coding DNA: TGTGCCAGCTCACCATCGGGAGGGGCCACTGAAGCTTTCTTT. This sequence encodes CASSPSGGATEAFF.

The rearrangement joins TRBV2 to TRBJ2-7; possible D gene TRBD2, 7 bases. Germline assignment: CDR1 SNHLY and CDR2 FYNNEI. V was shortened by 7 bases and J by 5 bases, with 21 bases between the two germline ends. CDR3 length: 15 amino acids. The CDR3 nucleotides are TGTGCCAGCACCCATGGGGGGGCGACGGCGGACGAGCAGTACTTC. Protein product: CASTHGGATADEQYF.

The chain is built from TRBV7-2 and TRBJ2-1; possibly TRBD2 for D (7 bases). V was trimmed by 6 bases and J by 1 base, leaving 16 bases between them. This CDR3 contains 16 residues. Germline V gene data show CDR1 as SGHTA and CDR2 as FQGNSA. CDR3 sequence (DNA): TGTGCCAGCAGTCGTAAGGGGGGGGAATCCTACAATGAGCAGTTCTTC. Translation: CASSRKGGESYNEQFF.

This chain's CDR3 is CSGRQPNTGELFF. The CDR3 region has the DNA TGCAGCGGGCGACAGCCGAACACCGGGGAGCTGTTTTTT. J is TRBJ2-2 and V is TRBV29-1, with a possible D match to TRBD1 (5 bases). This CDR3 has 13 amino acids. Trimming took off 7 bases at V and 0 bases at J, with 9 bases between the two ends. CDR1 and CDR2 from the germline V gene are SQVTM and ANQGSEA.

CDR3 region: CAIRETSSNTGELFF. In DNA, the CDR3 is TGTGCCATCAGGGAGACTAGTTCGAACACCGGGGAGCTGTTTTTT. The genes are TRBV10-3 and TRBJ2-2; maybe TRBD2 (6 bases). CDR1 ENHRY and CDR2 SYGVKD come from the germline V gene. The V end lost 6 bases, the J end lost 0 bases, and 11 bases lay between the germline ends. The CDR3 contains 15 residues.

This rearrangement joins TRBV7-9 to TRBJ1-4, with D possibly matching TRBD1 (5 bases). V was shortened by 7 bases and J by 0 bases, with 9 bases between the two germline ends. Germline V gene sequence: CDR1 SEHNR, CDR2 FQNEAQ (reference sequence). The CDR3 is 14 residues long. As DNA, the CDR3 is TGTGCCAGCACCCCAGGGTCAACTAATGAAAAACTGTTTTTT. Amino acids: CASTPGSTNEKLFF.

CDR3 nucleotide sequence: TGTGCTAGTGGGGTCCCCGACAGAAACAATGAGCAGTTCTTC. Translated, it gives CASGVPDRNNEQFF. The V and J genes are TRBV12-5 and TRBJ2-1, with D maybe TRBD1 (5 bases). The V end lost 6 bases, the J end lost 5 bases, and 14 bases lay between the germline ends. The CDR3 is made up of 14 amino acids. Germline CDR1 is LGHNT and CDR2 is FRNRAP.

In its sample, this clone was seen once. V usage is TRBV7-3 and J usage is TRBJ2-1, with D perhaps matching TRBD2 (6 bases). CDR1 is SGHTA, CDR2 FQGTGA, per germline. CDR3 size: 16 residues. The ends were cut back, 1 base at V and 3 bases at J, with 13 bases in the middle. CDR3 in amino acids: CASSLMGGAIYNEQFF. In DNA, the CDR3 is TGTGCCAGCAGCTTAATGGGCGGGGCTATCTACAATGAGCAGTTCTTC.

This clone was detected only a few times. This chain connects TRBV5-8 to TRBJ2-2, with 9 bases that match TRBD1. Germline V gene lookup returns CDR1 SGHTS and CDR2 YDEGEE. V lost 4 bases to trimming and J lost 5 bases; unmatched junction nucleotides: 6. The CDR3 sequence is 15 residues long. The chain's CDR3 is CASSPGQGKTGELFF. Here the CDR3 DNA reads TGTGCCAGCAGCCCCGGACAGGGGAAAACCGGGGAGCTGTTTTTT.